This T cell receptor beta chain stems from a study of blood T cell repertoires in COVID-19. Individuals aged roughly 18 to 95 years were recruited from 24 US areas. Trimming stripped 0 bases from V and 4 bases from J, with 7 bases between. In germline, CDR1 is MNHEY, CDR2 SVGAGI. This CDR3 spans 14 amino acids. Data came from immunoSEQ multiplex PCR; TCRdb stores just in-frame clones and leaves some out. In the table there are 350,000 or so clones, almost 90% of which are singletons. This chain joins TRBV6-5 and TRBJ1-5; D is undetermined. The receptor's source is a woman aged 30 to 39 who had been exposed to COVID-19. Input material: PBMCs or T cells enriched from blood (not recorded which). CDR3 nucleotides: TGTGCCAGCAGTTACTCGTGGAGGAATCAGCCCCAGCATTTT. Its translation is CASSYSWRNQPQHF.